The next 7 T cell receptor beta chains were all read from a single sample in a study of blood T cell repertoires in COVID-19. Here immunoSEQ multiplex PCR was the method, and the copy in TCRdb shows in-frame clones only, minus some. The repertoire holds 120,000 or so clones, with over 60% as singletons. The sequencing sample was made of peripheral blood. The receptors here all came from a human donor in a cohort sampled during active COVID-19.

This chain joins TRBV9 and TRBJ2-7, with D perhaps matching TRBD1 (6 bases). V was clipped by 5 bases and J by 5 bases, with 17 bases between them. In germline, CDR1 is SGDLS, CDR2 YYNGEE. The CDR3 is 14 amino acids. In DNA form, the CDR3 reads TGTGCCAGCAGTCCTCCGGGGACATGGGACGAGCAGTACTTC. It is translated as CASSPPGTWDEQYF.

The chain has TRBV5-6 and TRBJ2-7; possible D gene TRBD2, 6 bases. V lost 4 bases, J lost 2 bases, and 13 bases lay in between. The CDR3 covers 14 residues. Germline V gene data show CDR1 as SGHDT and CDR2 as YYEEEE. In nucleotides, the CDR3 is TGTGCCAGCAGCCTCCCGGGACTGACCTACGAGCAGTACTTC. It codes for CASSLPGLTYEQYF.

The chain is built from TRBV27 and TRBJ2-5; 7 positions match TRBD2. The germline V gene encodes CDR1 MNHEY and CDR2 SMNVEV (reference sequence). V was clipped by 5 bases and J by 3 bases; unmatched bases: 12. This CDR3 has 16 residues. The CDR3 reads CASSPAPAGNEETQYF. Written as DNA, the CDR3 is TGTGCCAGCAGTCCCGCGCCAGCGGGAAACGAAGAGACCCAGTACTTC.

CDR3 sequence: CASSLASGSYEQYF. CDR3 bases: TGTGCCAGCAGTTTGGCTAGCGGTTCCTACGAGCAGTACTTC. V usage is TRBV28 and J usage is TRBJ2-7, with TRBD2 matching over 7 bases. V trimming: 3 bases; J trimming: 1 base; junction bases outside the gene matches: 3. Germline V gene data show CDR1 as MDHEN and CDR2 as SYDVKM. The CDR3 contains 14 residues. Drawing the rest from reference TRBV28 and TRBJ2-7, the complete variable domain is DVKVTQSSRYLVKRTGEKVFLECVQDMDHENMFWYRQDPGLGLRLIYFSYDVKMKEKGDIPEGYSVSREKKERFSLILESASTNQTSMYLCASSLASGSYEQYFGPGTRLTVT.

The chain couples TRBV5-4 to TRBJ2-7; tentative D call: TRBD2 (6 bases). The ends were cut back, 0 bases at V and 0 bases at J, with 16 bases in the middle. The germline gives CDR1 SGHNT, CDR2 YYREEE (reference sequence). The CDR3 covers 17 residues. CDR3 coding DNA: TGTGCCAGCAGCTTGGGGCCCGGGACTCAAAGCTCCTACGAGCAGTACTTC. Translation gives CASSLGPGTQSSYEQYF.

The chain uses TRBV28 and TRBJ2-2; a possible D gene is TRBD1 (7 bases). Germline V gives CDR1 MDHEN, CDR2 SYDVKM. The V end lost 8 bases, the J end lost 3 bases, and 22 bases lay between the germline ends. The CDR3 is 17 amino acids. CDR3 protein: CASPPQGVAADTGELFF. The CDR3 bases are TGTGCCAGCCCCCCCCAGGGGGTAGCGGCCGACACCGGGGAGCTGTTTTTT.

Only one count was recorded for this clone. The chain is built from TRBV29-1 and TRBJ1-4; no clear D. The CDR3 has 15 residues. CDR1 and CDR2 (germline): SQVTM, ANQGSEA. Trimming took 4 bases from V and 7 from J, leaving 19 bases between them. The CDR3 bases are TGCAGCGTTGCCAACCCGGGTTCAGATGGTGAAAAACTGTTTTTT. This gives the protein CSVANPGSDGEKLFF.